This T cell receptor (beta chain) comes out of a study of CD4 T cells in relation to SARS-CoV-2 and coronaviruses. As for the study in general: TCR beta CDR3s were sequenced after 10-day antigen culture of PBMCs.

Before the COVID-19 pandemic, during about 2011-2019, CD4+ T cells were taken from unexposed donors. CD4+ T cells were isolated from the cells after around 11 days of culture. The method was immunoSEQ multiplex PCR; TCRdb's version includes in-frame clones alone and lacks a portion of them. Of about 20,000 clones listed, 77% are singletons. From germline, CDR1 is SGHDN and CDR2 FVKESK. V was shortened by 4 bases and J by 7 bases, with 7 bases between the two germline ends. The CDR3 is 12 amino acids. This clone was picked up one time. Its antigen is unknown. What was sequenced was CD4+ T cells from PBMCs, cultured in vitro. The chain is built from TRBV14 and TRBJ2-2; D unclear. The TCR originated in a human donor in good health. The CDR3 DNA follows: TGTGCCAGCAGCCCCCAAGGCGGGGAGCTGTTTTTT. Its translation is CASSPQGGELFF.